This T cell receptor (beta chain) was captured by sequencing in a study of CD8+ T cells in alopecia areata. Overall study results and limits: While tofacitinib was given, many expanded lesional clones persisted in scalp and blood. Normal scalp had lower clonality than lesional scalp, with alopecia totalis/universalis lesions showing this most strongly.

V was trimmed by 0 bases and J by 3 bases, leaving 6 bases between them. The CDR3 is 12 residues long. Germline CDR1 is GTSNPN and CDR2 is SVGIG (reference sequence). RNA extraction was followed by reverse transcription into cDNA, which acted as the sequencing template. Profiling relied on immunoSEQ multiplex PCR, and the TCRdb table lists in-frame clones only, not all of them. Of 200,000 or so clones detected, around two fifths appear once; the ten largest clones hold approximately 2.9%. This clone has just a few counts. Its antigen is undetermined. The identical CDR3 is also encoded by other nucleotide sequences in the sample. Treatment denoted: oral pan-JAK inhibitor, 5-10 mg twice daily.

This chain joins TRBV30 and TRBJ2-7; D ambiguous. The material sequenced was CD4+ T cells sorted from blood, taken between weeks 36 and 40, from a patient treated with tofacitinib. This clonotype was obtained from a human donor with alopecia areata. In nucleotides, the CDR3 is TGTGCCTGGAGTGTAGGGCGCTACGAGCAGTACTTC. Amino acid sequence: CAWSVGRYEQYF.